This T cell receptor (beta chain) came from a study of preoperative IRX-2 immunotherapy in early breast cancer. Specified treatment: preoperative locoregional IRX-2 cytokine immunotherapy. This phase Ib study tested locoregional IRX-2 cytokine immunotherapy given before surgery. Losses at the gene ends were 1 base for V and 5 bases for J; bases not matched to a gene: 4. The CDR3 sequence is 15 residues long. The germline V gene has CDR1 LNHNV and CDR2 YYDKDF (reference sequence). Sequencing used immunoSEQ multiplex PCR; TCRdb keeps in-frame clones, though not all of them. The profile shows around 30,000 clones, about four fifths of them singletons.

J is TRBJ2-3 and V is TRBV15; TRBD2 matches 9 bases. Material: lymph node tissue, obtained before IRX-2 immunotherapy. This TCR was sampled from a human donor with breast cancer. The CDR3 protein is CATSRGRGGLDTQYF. The DNA for the CDR3 is TGTGCCACCAGCAGAGGGCGGGGGGGCTTAGATACGCAGTATTTT.